This TCR beta chain appears in the sequencing data of a study of T cells in Graves' hyperthyroidism and ophthalmopathy. As for the study in general: Blood was drawn when the patient was first diagnosed and still untreated. Broader study findings: A model of 13 V-J pairs discriminated ophthalmopathy from stable hyperthyroidism. Most thyroid clonotypes expanded above 0.001 appeared in blood too.

Exclusion followed for patients with uncontrolled infection, other autoimmune disease, pregnancy or lactation. Germline CDR1 reads MDHEN; CDR2 reads SYDVKM. This CDR3 spans 14 amino acids. Amplified TCR beta CDR3 regions derived from RNA transcripts. Researchers ran a first-round RT-PCR on the TCR CDR3 using the HTBI primer set. TCRdb recomputed calls from the multiplex PCR reads with MiXCR, one row per CDR3 protein. This sample carries roughly 600,000 distinct CDR3 sequences, more than 12% of them seen once, and the ten largest clones take around 12%. This clonotype was observed a handful of times. Its target is not known. An end of the junction differs from the germline gene, which may be a read error.

Sequences were obtained from blood. The chain links TRBV28 to TRBJ1-1; D gene ambiguous. This receptor was identified in a woman aged 50 to 60 with Graves' ophthalmopathy. As DNA, the CDR3 is TGTGCCGGCAGTCCCCCTGCGGGGAACACTGAAGCTTTCTTT. Translated: CAGSPPAGNTEAFF. The variable domain in full, completed from reference TRBV28 and TRBJ1-1, reads DVKVTQSSRYLVKRTGEKVFLECVQDMDHENMFWYRQDPGLGLRLIYFSYDVKMKEKGDIPEGYSVSREKKERFSLILESASTNQTSMYLCAGSPPAGNTEAFFGQGTRLTVV.